This TCR beta chain emerged from a study of T-cell reconstitution after alpha-beta-depleted transplantation in children. Study findings and constraints: At around two months after transplant, the alpha-beta T cells were reportedly derived from several hundred expanded clones that came from non-depleted graft cells.

The table lists this clonotype with a few counts. What it binds is unknown. Trimming took 3 bases from V and 5 from J, leaving 12 bases between them. CDR1 and CDR2 from the germline V gene are SGHRS and YFSETQ. The CDR3 consists of 14 residues. Preparation of the TCRbeta library used unique molecular identifiers. TCRdb recomputed calls from the PCR reads with MiXCR, one row per CDR3 protein. The sample has some 830,000 distinct CDR3 sequences, under 20% seen once. The genes are TRBV5-1 and TRBJ1-5; D unresolved. Material: PBMCs, mostly from graft donor cells, obtained 360 days after TCRalphabeta/CD19-depleted stem cell transplant. This receptor was identified in a male patient younger than 18 who had a stem cell transplant for acute lymphoblastic leukemia, so the T cells may come from the graft donor. CDR3 region: CASSWEGRDQPQHF. The CDR3 bases are TGCGCCAGCAGCTGGGAGGGCAGAGATCAGCCCCAGCATTTT.